This TCR beta chain was recovered during a study of control samples from healthy donors and cancer patients. Some clones are missing from TCRdb's copy, which holds only in-frame ones; the method was immunoSEQ multiplex PCR. This table holds approximately 88,000 clones, approximately 91% found once. Material: blood. This clonotype was sampled from a young woman in good health.

CDR3 loop: CASSLANKLRNPQPRNYGYTF. The CDR3 DNA is TGTGCCAGCAGCTTAGCAAACAAGCTCCGGAACCCACAACCCCGCAACTATGGCTACACCTTC. The chain combines TRBV7-8 with TRBJ1-2; D gene unclear. CDR1 is SGHVS and CDR2 is FQNEAQ in the germline V gene. V was clipped by 0 bases and J by 2 bases, with 28 bases between them. The CDR3 consists of 21 residues.